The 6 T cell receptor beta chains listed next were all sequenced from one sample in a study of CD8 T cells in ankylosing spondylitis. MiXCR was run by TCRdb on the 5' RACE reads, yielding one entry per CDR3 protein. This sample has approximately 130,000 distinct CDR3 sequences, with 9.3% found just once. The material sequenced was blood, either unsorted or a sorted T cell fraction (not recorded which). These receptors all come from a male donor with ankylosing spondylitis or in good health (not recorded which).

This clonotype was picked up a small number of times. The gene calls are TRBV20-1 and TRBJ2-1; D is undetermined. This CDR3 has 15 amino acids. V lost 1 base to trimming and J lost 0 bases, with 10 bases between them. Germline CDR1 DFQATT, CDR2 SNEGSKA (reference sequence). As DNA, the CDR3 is TGCAGTGCTAGAGCTTCACCAAGCTCCTACAATGAGCAGTTCTTC. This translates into CSARASPSSYNEQFF.

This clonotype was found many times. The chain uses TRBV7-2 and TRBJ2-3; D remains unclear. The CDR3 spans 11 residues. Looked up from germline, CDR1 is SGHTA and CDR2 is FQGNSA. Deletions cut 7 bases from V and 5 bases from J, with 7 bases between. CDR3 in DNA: TGTGCCAGCACCCAAAAAGATACGCAGTATTTT. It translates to CASTQKDTQYF.

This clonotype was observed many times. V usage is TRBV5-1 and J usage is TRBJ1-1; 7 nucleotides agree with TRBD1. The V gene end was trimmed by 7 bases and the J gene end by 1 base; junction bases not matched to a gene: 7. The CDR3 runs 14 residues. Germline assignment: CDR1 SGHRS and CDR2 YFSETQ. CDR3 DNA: TGCGCCAGCGGGGGGGACAGCACGAACACTGAAGCTTTCTTT. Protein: CASGGDSTNTEAFF.

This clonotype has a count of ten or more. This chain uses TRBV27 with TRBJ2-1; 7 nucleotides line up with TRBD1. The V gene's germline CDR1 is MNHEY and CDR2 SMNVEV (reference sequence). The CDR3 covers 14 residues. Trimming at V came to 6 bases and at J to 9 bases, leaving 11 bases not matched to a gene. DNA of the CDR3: TGTGCCAGCAGCCCGAAAACACAGGGGACTGAGCAGTTCTTC. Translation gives CASSPKTQGTEQFF.

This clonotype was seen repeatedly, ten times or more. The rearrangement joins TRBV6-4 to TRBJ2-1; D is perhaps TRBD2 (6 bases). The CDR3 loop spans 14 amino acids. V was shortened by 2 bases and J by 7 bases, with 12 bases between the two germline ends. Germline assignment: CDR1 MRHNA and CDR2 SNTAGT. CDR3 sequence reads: CASSDTGVMNEQFF. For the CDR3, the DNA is TGTGCCAGCAGTGACACGGGAGTAATGAATGAGCAGTTCTTC.

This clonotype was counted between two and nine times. The CDR3 DNA is TGCGCCAGCAGCCAAGACTCGGGACTAGGATCCACAGATACGCAGTATTTT. It encodes CASSQDSGLGSTDTQYF. The chain uses TRBV4-3 and TRBJ2-3; 8 nucleotides match TRBD2. The CDR3 covers 17 residues. V dropped 0 bases and J dropped 2; count of bases not matched to a gene: 7. The germline CDR1 and CDR2 sequences are LGHNA and YSLEER.